This TCR beta chain stems from a study of blood T cell repertoires in COVID-19. Study information: The United States, Italy and Spain provided the acute and convalescent COVID-19 samples. The analysed material was cDNA or gDNA that came from T cells, B-cell-depleted T cells, or PBMCs.

Original processing notes: Quantification of nucleated cells was approximated via reference gene primer amplification. The method was immunoSEQ multiplex PCR; TCRdb's version includes in-frame clones alone and lacks a portion of them. Clone size and the V and J calls come from that table; the DNA yielded D and trimming. The table lists roughly 320,000 clones, 65% to 90% of them singletons. This CDR3 region has 15 residues. Germline lookup yields CDR1 SGHAT and CDR2 FQNNGV. Trimming removed 5 bases from V and 7 bases from J; junction bases left unmatched: 10. V and J are TRBV11-2 and TRBJ1-4; TRBD1 matches 7 bases. Sequenced input: peripheral blood. This sequence was found in a human donor in a cohort sampled during active COVID-19. CDR3 nucleotides: TGTGCCAGCAGCCCAACCGGGACAGAAGGTGAAAAACTGTTTTTT. Protein sequence: CASSPTGTEGEKLFF.